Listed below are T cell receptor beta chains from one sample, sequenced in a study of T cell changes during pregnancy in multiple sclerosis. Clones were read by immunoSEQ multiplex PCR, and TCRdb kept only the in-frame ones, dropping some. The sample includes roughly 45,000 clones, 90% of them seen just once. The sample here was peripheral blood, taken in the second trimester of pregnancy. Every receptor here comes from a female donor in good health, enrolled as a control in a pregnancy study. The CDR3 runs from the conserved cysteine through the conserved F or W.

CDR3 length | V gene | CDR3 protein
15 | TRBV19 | CASRQNPNGNTEAFF
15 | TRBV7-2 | CASSPTGPVSYEQYF
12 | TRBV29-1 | CSAAGSTYEQYF
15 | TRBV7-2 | CASSLGQGFVQPQHF
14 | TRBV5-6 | CASSLRPGHTEAFF
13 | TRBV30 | CAWSGAGQETQYF
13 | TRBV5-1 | CASSLGGNYGYTF
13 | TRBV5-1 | CASSLGSSYEQYF
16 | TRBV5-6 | CASSQKAGVAYNEQFF
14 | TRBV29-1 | CSVGVGTGNEKLFF
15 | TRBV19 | CASSALEGAYNEQFF
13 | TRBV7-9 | CASNPGGGEKLFF
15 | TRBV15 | CATSRGTGGENTIYF
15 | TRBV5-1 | CASSLGLASVHEQFF
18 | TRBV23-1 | CASSLPGQGAGGANVLTF
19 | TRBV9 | CASSGGLAGARFGTDTQYF
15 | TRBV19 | CASSLQGASNQPQHF
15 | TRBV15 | CATSTYRGMNYGYTF